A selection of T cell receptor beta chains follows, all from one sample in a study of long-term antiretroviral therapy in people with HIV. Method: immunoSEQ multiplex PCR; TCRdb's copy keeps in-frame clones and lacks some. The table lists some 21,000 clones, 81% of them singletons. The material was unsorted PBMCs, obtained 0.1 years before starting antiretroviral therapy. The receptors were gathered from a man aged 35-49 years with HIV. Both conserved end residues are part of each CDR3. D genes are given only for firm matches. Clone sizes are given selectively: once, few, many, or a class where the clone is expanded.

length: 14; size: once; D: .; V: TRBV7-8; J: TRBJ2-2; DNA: TGTGCCAGCAGCTTACTCGGAAACACCGGGGAGCTGTTTTTT; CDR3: CASSLLGNTGELFF
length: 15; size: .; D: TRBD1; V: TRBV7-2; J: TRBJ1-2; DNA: TGTGCCAGCAGCCGGGGCGGACAGGGTAACTATGGCTACACCTTC; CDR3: CASSRGGQGNYGYTF
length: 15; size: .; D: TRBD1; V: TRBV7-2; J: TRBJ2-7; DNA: TGTGCCAGCAGCTTAGGCGGGACAGGGGGCATCGAGCAGTACTTC; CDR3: CASSLGGTGGIEQYF
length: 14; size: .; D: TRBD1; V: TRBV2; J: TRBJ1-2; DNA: TGTGCCAGCAGCCCGGGACAGCTTTACTATGGCTACACCTTC; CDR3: CASSPGQLYYGYTF
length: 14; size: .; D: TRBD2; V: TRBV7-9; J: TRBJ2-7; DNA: TGTGCCAGCAGCCCAGGGACTAGCGGGGGCGAGCAGTACTTC; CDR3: CASSPGTSGGEQYF
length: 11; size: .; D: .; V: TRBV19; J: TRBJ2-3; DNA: TGTGCCAGTAAGATGGGACTTATGCAGTATTTT; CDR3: CASKMGLMQYF
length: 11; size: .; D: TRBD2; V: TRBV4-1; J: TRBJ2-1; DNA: TGCGCCAGCAGCCGGGAGGGTGAGCAGTTCTTC; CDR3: CASSREGEQFF
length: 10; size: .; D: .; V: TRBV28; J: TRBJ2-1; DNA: TGTGCCAGCAGTTACGGCGAGCAGTTCTTC; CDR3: CASSYGEQFF
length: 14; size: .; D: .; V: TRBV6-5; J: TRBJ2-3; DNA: TGTGCCAGCAGTTATGGGCAGGGCACAGATACGCAGTATTTT; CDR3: CASSYGQGTDTQYF
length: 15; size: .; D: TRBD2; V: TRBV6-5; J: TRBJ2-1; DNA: TGTGCCAGCAGCCCTAGCGGGAGCTCCTACAATGAGCAGTTCTTC; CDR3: CASSPSGSSYNEQFF
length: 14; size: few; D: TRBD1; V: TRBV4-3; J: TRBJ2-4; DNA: TGCGCCAGCAGCCGCCGGGACAGCAAAAACATTCAGTACTTC; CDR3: CASSRRDSKNIQYF
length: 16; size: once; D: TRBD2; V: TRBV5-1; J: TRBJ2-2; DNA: TGCGCCAGCAGCTTGTTGGCGGGGGGGAACACCGGGGAGCTGTTTTTT; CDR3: CASSLLAGGNTGELFF
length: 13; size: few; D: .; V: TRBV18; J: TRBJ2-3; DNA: TGTGCCAGCTCACCGGGGGACACAGATACGCAGTATTTT; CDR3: CASSPGDTDTQYF
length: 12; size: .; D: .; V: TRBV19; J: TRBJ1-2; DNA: TGTGCCAGTAACGACAGGCGGTATGGCTACACCTTC; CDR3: CASNDRRYGYTF
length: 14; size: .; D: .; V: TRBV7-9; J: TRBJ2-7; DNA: TGTGCCAGCAGCTTTGGGACGGACTCCTACGAGCAGTACTTC; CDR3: CASSFGTDSYEQYF
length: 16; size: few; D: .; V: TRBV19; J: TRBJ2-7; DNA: TGTGCCAGTAGTCCCCTTCCCTGGGGTTTTAGCTACGAGCAGTACTTC; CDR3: CASSPLPWGFSYEQYF
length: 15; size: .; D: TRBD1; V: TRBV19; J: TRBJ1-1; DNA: TGTGCCAGTAGTATTCCGGGACAGGGGATCCCTGAAGCTTTCTTT; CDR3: CASSIPGQGIPEAFF
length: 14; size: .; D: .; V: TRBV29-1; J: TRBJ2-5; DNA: TGCAGCGTTGAACCCGGGACCCTTCAAGAGACCCAGTACTTC; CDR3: CSVEPGTLQETQYF
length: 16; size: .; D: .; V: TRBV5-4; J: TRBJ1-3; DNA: TGTGCCAGCAGCTTATACATCCACAACTCTGGAAACACCATATATTTT; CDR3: CASSLYIHNSGNTIYF
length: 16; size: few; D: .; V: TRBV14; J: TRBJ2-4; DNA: TGTGCCAGCAGCCCCTACAGGGACGTCCGGAATGACATTCAGTACTTC; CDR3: CASSPYRDVRNDIQYF
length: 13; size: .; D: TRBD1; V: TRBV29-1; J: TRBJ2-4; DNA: TGCAGCGTTGAAGACGGGACAGGGTACATTCAGTACTTC; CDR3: CSVEDGTGYIQYF
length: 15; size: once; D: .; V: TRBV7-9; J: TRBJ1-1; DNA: TGTGCCAGCAGACCATTACAGGGTGTTAACACTGAAGCTTTCTTT; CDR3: CASRPLQGVNTEAFF
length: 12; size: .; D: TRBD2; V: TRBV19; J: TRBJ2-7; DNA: TGTGCCAGTAGTCCTGGACTAGACAAGCAGTACTTC; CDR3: CASSPGLDKQYF